Listed here is a single T cell receptor beta chain. This clone was found a few times. The target of this receptor is not known. No base quality information exists; no much larger clone differs at one position. The data belong to a study of T cell responses to AZD1222 COVID-19 vaccine (dated by TCRdb to 2020 to 2022). Study-level background: TCR sequencing covered 233 trial participants: 200 to 220 given two doses of AZD1222 and 26 given two doses of MenACWY control vaccine. Trial participants were enrolled by age into 18-55, 56-69 and 70-plus year subgroups, with roughly 150, 30 and 60 TCR-sequenced participants respectively.

The CDR3 regions of human TCRbeta chains were analyzed by immunosequencing. The published analysis was carried out like this. TCRs in the repertoires were matched against a reference library of SARS-CoV-2-specific TCRs that had been generated with the MIRA antigen-specificity platform. Breadth was defined as the fraction of unique TCRs that were SARS-CoV-2-associated, and depth was defined as the fraction of total T cells that were SARS-CoV-2-associated. Using the MIRA data, each spike-specific TCR was assigned both to the spike region to which the TCR was reactive and to a CD4 or CD8 class. Log10-transformed breadth and depth values were compared by one-way ANOVA with Sidak's multiple comparisons tests. The clones in this table, taken by TCRdb from immuneACCESS, are in-frame only. Not every clone is retained; where verified, under half of the shortfall comes from an unresolved V gene, and the cause of the rest is unknown. V, J and clone size were drawn from that table, and D and trimming were deduced from the DNA. This sample has about 48,000 clones in its table, and 80% to 90% of those were observed once. Clones ranked in the top ten supply 5.5% to 8% of the sample.

The time point label, as the study defines it: about 28 days (+/-7) after the second vaccine dose. AZD1222 recipients whose second dose came at about 4 weeks and those whose second dose came at about 12 weeks were combined into one group, since spike-specific TCR depth and breadth did not differ between the two schedules. Vaccinee samples came from UK trials COV001 and COV002, including a single-blind randomized controlled phase 2/3 trial of AZD1222 (ChAdOx1 nCoV-19) in healthy adults. For TCRbeta chain sequencing, PBMC samples were collected from trial participants at day 0 and at day 28 after the second dose. V and J are trimmed by 7 bases and 4 bases, and the gene matches miss 4 bases of the junction. Via the germline V gene, CDR1 is SGHRS and CDR2 YFSETQ. The CDR3 runs 14 amino acids, cysteine and phenylalanine included. Only CDR3 DNA is held: 42 bases, read in frame from base 1. Study-wide conclusions, independent of this receptor: In the small 56-69-year group, the increase in depth fell short of significance, most likely because of low power. Participants were mostly white British and included more females than males, and it was suggested by the authors that clonal diversity may have been underestimated. Spike-specific TCR breadth and depth rose significantly after two AZD1222 doses compared with day 0 and with MenACWY recipients. Only five to seven AZD1222 recipients were SARS-CoV-2 seropositive at baseline, limiting conclusions about previously exposed vaccinees. Because no day 14 peak-response samples were available, repertoires were characterized only after the peak T cell response. The vaccine-associated CD4 TCRs covered the entire spike protein, and the dominant responses fell in regions 160-218 and 743-854. Nearly half of unique spike-specific TCRs reportedly recognized epitopes outside regions mutated in the B.1.351 and B.1.1.7 variants.

The origin of this receptor is an adult who received the AZD1222 COVID-19 vaccine. The chain is assembled from TRBV5-1 and TRBJ2-1; 11 bases in the junction line up with TRBD2. Material: peripheral blood, obtained 28 days after the second AZD1222 dose. The CDR3 amino acid sequence is: CASGGTSGYNEQFF. The DNA is TGCGCCAGCGGAGGGACTAGCGGTTACAATGAGCAGTTCTTC.